This T cell receptor (beta chain) emerged from a study of brain metastases from non-small cell lung cancer. Study conclusions and caveats: In nearly 65% of brain metastases, T-cell clones were expanded compared with matched primary tumors. Compared with primary tumors, brain metastases showed less T-cell infiltration. Metastases had sparse T cells but largely shared repertoires with primaries.

V was pared by 1 base and J by 2 bases, with 5 bases between. The CDR3 is 14 amino acids. The germline V gene has CDR1 KGHSH and CDR2 LQKENI. TCRdb's table, derived via immunoSEQ multiplex PCR, lists solely in-frame clones and lacks some. The data contain over a thousand clones, about four fifths of them singletons. With regard to this clone: Its cognate antigen is unknown.

The sequenced material came from tissue from a brain metastasis. This chain connects TRBV18 to TRBJ1-4, with TRBD1 as a possible D gene (5 bases). The sequence derives from a donor aged 40 or over with non-small cell lung cancer. The DNA for the CDR3 is TGTGCCAGCTCACCACAGGGGACTAATGAAAAACTGTTTTTT. Translating it yields CASSPQGTNEKLFF.